Each of the 10 T cell receptor beta chains below was sequenced from the same sample in a study of radiation and T cells in renal cell carcinoma. The protocol was immunoSEQ multiplex PCR, while the TCRdb copy is restricted to in-frame clones and leaves out a portion. Of 120,000 to 150,000 clones detected, about 85% appear once; the ten largest clones hold 4.1%. Time point noted: baseline pretreatment blood. Specified treatment: 15 Gy SBRT to primary tumor, nephrectomy 4 weeks later. The sequenced sample was blood, obtained from a patient whose treatment included radiotherapy and nephrectomy. These receptors were obtained from an older woman with renal cell carcinoma.

The chain carries TRBV30 and TRBJ2-5; 10 nucleotides match TRBD1. This CDR3 has 14 residues. Germline CDR1 and CDR2: GTSNPN and SVGIG (reference sequence). J was trimmed by 2 bases and V by 4 bases; bases with no gene match: 4. The CDR3 here is CAWTGTGAQETQYF. For the CDR3, the DNA is TGTGCCTGGACCGGGACAGGGGCGCAAGAGACCCAGTACTTC.

This clone was recorded once. This chain connects TRBV6-1 to TRBJ2-3; D is unresolved. V gave up 4 bases and J gave up 4 bases, with 3 bases separating them. Germline CDR1 and CDR2: MNHNS and SASEGT. The CDR3 is 11 residues long. CDR3 loop: CASSVSDTQYF. CDR3 sequence (DNA): TGTGCCAGCAGTGTTTCAGATACGCAGTATTTT.

The chain couples TRBV28 to TRBJ1-5; D perhaps matches TRBD1 (5 bases). The V and J ends lost 6 bases and 2 bases respectively, with 14 bases between them. CDR1 is MDHEN, CDR2 SYDVKM, per germline. CDR3 length equals 15 residues. The CDR3 sequence is CASRAGTEGNQPQHF. The CDR3 DNA reads as TGTGCCAGCAGGGCCGGGACGGAGGGCAATCAGCCCCAGCATTTT.

This rearrangement joins TRBV25-1 to TRBJ1-2, with D perhaps matching TRBD1 (6 bases). The V end was cut by 6 bases, the J end by 0 bases, with 14 bases between. The germline CDR1 and CDR2 sequences are MGHDK and SYGVNS. The CDR3 spans 15 residues. CDR3 sequence: CASRGAPNSNYGYTF. The CDR3 nucleotides are TGTGCCAGCAGGGGGGCACCAAATTCTAACTATGGCTACACCTTC.

The V and J genes are TRBV5-4 and TRBJ2-3; D ambiguous. CDR1 and CDR2 (germline): SGHNT, YYREEE (reference sequence). The CDR3 sequence is 14 residues long. The V end lost 2 bases, the J end lost 3 bases, and 10 bases lay between the germline ends. CDR3 protein: CASSLSSRTDTQYF. The CDR3 nucleotides are TGTGCCAGCAGCTTATCCAGCCGTACAGATACGCAGTATTTT. The variable domain in full, completed from reference TRBV5-4 and TRBJ2-3, reads ETGVTQSPTHLIKTRGQQVTLRCSSQSGHNTVSWYQQALGQGPQFIFQYYREEENGRGNFPPRFSGLQFPNYSSELNVNALELDDSALYLCASSLSSRTDTQYFGPGTRLTVL.

This clone came up a few times. The V gene is TRBV2, the J gene TRBJ1-1; 7 nucleotides line up with TRBD1. CDR3 length: 14 amino acids. V was pared by 6 bases and J by 2 bases, with 6 bases of the junction left unmatched. The germline CDR1 and CDR2 sequences are SNHLY and FYNNEI. The CDR3 bases are TGTGCCAGCAGGATGGACAGGTTAAACACTGAAGCTTTCTTT. Translation gives CASRMDRLNTEAFF.

The chain is built from TRBV6-1 and TRBJ2-7, with D possibly matching TRBD2 (5 bases). Germline assignment: CDR1 MNHNS and CDR2 SASEGT. The CDR3 is 14 amino acids. V was clipped by 4 bases and J by 3 bases, with 13 bases between them. CDR3 protein: CASSGGGNLYEQYF. As DNA, the CDR3 is TGTGCCAGCAGTGGTGGAGGAAACCTCTACGAGCAGTACTTC.

This clone showed up just once. The chain carries TRBV5-1 and TRBJ2-7; 7 bases fit TRBD1. The germline gives CDR1 SGHRS, CDR2 YFSETQ. Trimming cost V 3 bases and J 4 bases; bases outside gene matches: 13. CDR3 size: 16 residues. CDR3 amino acids: CASSSRPGQLNYEQYF. The CDR3 DNA reads as TGCGCCAGCAGCTCGAGGCCGGGACAGCTAAATTACGAGCAGTACTTC.

The chain is built from TRBV28 and TRBJ1-2, with D perhaps TRBD1 (5 bases). The V and J ends lost 6 bases and 2 bases respectively, with 7 bases between them. This CDR3 comprises 12 residues. Germline lookup yields CDR1 MDHEN and CDR2 SYDVKM. CDR3 loop: CASSAGNYGYTF. The CDR3 DNA is TGTGCCAGCAGCGCAGGGAACTATGGCTACACCTTC.

The gene calls are TRBV6-1 and TRBJ2-5; the match to TRBD1 covers 8 bases. The J call may not be correct, given that the DNA end is closer to TRBJ2-7. Germline V gene sequence: CDR1 MNHNS, CDR2 SASEGT. CDR3 size: 15 residues. CDR3 sequence reads: CASSEKRTGYFEQYF. The DNA of the CDR3 is TGTGCCAGCAGTGAAAAGCGGACAGGGTATTTCGAGCAGTACTTC.